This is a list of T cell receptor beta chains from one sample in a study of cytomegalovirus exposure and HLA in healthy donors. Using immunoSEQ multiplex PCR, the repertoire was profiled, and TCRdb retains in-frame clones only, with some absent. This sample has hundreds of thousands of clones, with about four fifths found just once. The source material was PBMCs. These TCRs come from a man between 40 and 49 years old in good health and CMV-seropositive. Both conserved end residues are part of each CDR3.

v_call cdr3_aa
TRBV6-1 CASGGGGHQPQHF
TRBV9 CASSGGRPQETQYF
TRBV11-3 CASSPDRGQETQYF
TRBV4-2 CASSLTEEQFF
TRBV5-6 CASSLRPGTVLSDTQYF
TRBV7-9 CASSLRGTPEREKLFF
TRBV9 CASSVAEQGWTEAFF
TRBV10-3 CATSRLDRNYGYTF
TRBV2 CASTGGGGGDEQFF
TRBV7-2 CASSLPPGRDQHF
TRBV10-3 CAISEEGATGGNQPQHF
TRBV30 CAWSETGTAYGYTF
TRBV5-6 CASSLLGRRSYGYTF
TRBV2 CATQVLGQGEETQYF
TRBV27 CASARGLALNEQFF
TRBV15 CATSRDLGTGEYF
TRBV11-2 CASSLGEGAGELFF
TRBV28 CASSLAGTGVETQYF
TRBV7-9 CSSSLGLIDTQYF
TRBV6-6 CASSQGTSAAEQYF
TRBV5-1 CASSLAPSSGRENEQFF
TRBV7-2 CASSQGVRGETQYF
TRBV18 CASSRTGVSNQPQHF
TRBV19 CASSNRDYYEQYF
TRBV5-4 CASSPVGGRGTEAFF
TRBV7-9 CASSLGPSPAFF
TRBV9 CASSADPLRGTANTEAFF
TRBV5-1 CASSLPDMNTEAFF
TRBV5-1 CASSLDRVGSYNEQFF
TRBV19 CASSIGDRGTFF
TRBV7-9 CASSPFTSGSTDTQYF
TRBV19 CASRWDRRGTGELFF
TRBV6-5 CASRQGYGGYTF
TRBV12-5 CASGLGPGLAGGPTGELFF
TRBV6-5 CASSLQGTNEKLFF
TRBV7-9 CASSSEGQPQHF
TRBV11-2 CASSPDGGTGNEKLFF
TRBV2 CASRAESNQPQHF
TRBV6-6 CASSSTTRTSTDTQYF